This paragraph covers one T cell receptor (beta chain) sequence. At one end, the junction sequence differs from germline, possibly due to a read error. This entry is derived from a study of blood T cell repertoires in COVID-19. The repertoire was sequenced with immunoSEQ multiplex PCR; TCRdb's copy has only in-frame clones and lacks some. The sample has hundreds of thousands of clones; 86% are singletons. CDR3 length: 17 amino acids. The germline CDR1 and CDR2 sequences are MNHNS and SASEGT. The sequencing sample was made of PBMCs or T cells enriched from blood (not recorded which). This TCR derives from a man aged 30 to 45 who had recovered from COVID-19. The chain has TRBV6-1 and TRBJ1-4, with TRBD1 matching over 7 bases. CDR3 region: CASSKATLRGSIEKLFF. The CDR3 DNA sequence: TGTGCCAGCAGTAAAGCGACACTCAGGGGGAGTATAGAAAAACTGTTTTTT.